This TCR beta chain was sequenced for a study of shared clonotypes between healthy human individuals. As for the study in general: The plates for each donor numbered three CD4 naive, three CD4 memory, two CD8 naive and one CD8 memory.

A note on this clone: As yet, its antigen is unknown.

Original data processing: Junction-only sequences produced by ImmunoSEQ had no quality scores, so filtering differed. Here immunoSEQ multiplex PCR was the method, and the copy in TCRdb shows in-frame clones only, minus some. The DNA was the basis for D and trimming; V, J and clone size are from that table. Of about 2 million clones listed, around 95% were seen once; the top ten hold under 0.15%. Study-level findings and limits: Relative to memory subsets, naive subsets generally showed larger estimated richness. It was observed that about 5% of naive CD4 clonotypes were shared across a handful of donors.

The germline gives CDR1 SGDLS, CDR2 YYNGEE. The CDR3 totals 15 residues. Trimming stripped 3 bases from V and 3 bases from J, with 13 bases between. The genes are TRBV9 and TRBJ2-1, with a weak D call TRBD1 (6 bases). The source material was naive CD4+ T cells sorted from blood. Described subset: CD45RA+ positively selected. The source is a man younger than 35 in good health. CDR3 DNA sequence: TGTGCCAGCAGCGAACAGGGATTCGGCTACAATGAGCAGTTCTTC. This translates into CASSEQGFGYNEQFF.